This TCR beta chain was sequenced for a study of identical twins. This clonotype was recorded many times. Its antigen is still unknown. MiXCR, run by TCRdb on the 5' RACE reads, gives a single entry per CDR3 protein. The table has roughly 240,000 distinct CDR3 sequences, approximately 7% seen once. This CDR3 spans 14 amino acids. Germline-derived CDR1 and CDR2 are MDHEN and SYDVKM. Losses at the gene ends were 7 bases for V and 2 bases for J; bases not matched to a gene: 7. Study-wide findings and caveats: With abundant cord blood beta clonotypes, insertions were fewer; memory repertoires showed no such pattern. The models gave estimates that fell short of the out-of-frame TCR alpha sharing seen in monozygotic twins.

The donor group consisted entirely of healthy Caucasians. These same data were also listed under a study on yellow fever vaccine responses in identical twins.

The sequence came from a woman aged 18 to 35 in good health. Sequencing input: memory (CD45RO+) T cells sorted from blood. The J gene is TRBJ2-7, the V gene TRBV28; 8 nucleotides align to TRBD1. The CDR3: CASTSEDRAYEQYF. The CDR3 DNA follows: TGTGCCAGCACGAGTGAGGACAGGGCCTACGAGCAGTACTTC.